Reported below is one T cell receptor beta chain. Its cognate antigen is unknown. The data were obtained in a study of CD8+ T cells in alopecia areata. CDR1 SQVTM and CDR2 ANQGSEA come from the germline V gene. CDR3 length equals 14 residues. With 2 bases removed from V and 9 bases from J, the gap between germline ends came to 18 bases. Study-level results: Normal skin contains resident alphabeta T cells, and these are also sequenced in scalp samples.

RNA extraction and reverse transcription yielded cDNA as sequencing template. Profiling relied on immunoSEQ multiplex PCR, and the TCRdb table lists in-frame clones only, not all of them. The sample has some 120,000 clones; about 57% are singletons. This rearrangement joins TRBV29-1 to TRBJ2-3; D perhaps matches TRBD1 (6 bases). The sequence came from a human donor with alopecia areata. This sample comprised CD4+ T cells sorted from blood, obtained at week 0. CDR3 residues: CSVEYTSGQSTQYF. CDR3 DNA sequence: TGCAGCGTTGAATATACCTCAGGACAGTCAACGCAGTATTTT.